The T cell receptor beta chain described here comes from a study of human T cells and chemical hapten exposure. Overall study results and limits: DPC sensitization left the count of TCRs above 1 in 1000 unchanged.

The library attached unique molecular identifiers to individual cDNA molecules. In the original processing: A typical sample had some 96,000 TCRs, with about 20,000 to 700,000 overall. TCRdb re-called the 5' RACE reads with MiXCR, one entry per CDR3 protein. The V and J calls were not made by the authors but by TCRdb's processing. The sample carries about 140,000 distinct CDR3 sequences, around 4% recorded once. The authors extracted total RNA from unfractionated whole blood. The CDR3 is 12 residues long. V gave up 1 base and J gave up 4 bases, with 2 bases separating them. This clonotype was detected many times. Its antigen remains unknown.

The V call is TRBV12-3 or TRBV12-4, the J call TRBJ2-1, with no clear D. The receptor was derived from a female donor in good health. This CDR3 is CASSLVYNEQFF. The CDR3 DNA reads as TGTGCCAGCAGTTTAGTTTACAATGAGCAGTTCTTC.